What follows are 5 T cell receptor beta chains derived from one specimen sequenced in a study of immune evolution from preneoplasia to lung adenocarcinoma. Some clones are missing from TCRdb's copy, which holds only in-frame ones; the method was immunoSEQ multiplex PCR. The table lists 2,500 to 3,500 clones, 86% of them singletons, with 7.5% to 9% in the top ten. Sequencing was done on a sample of FFPE adjacent normal lung tissue. These receptors were taken from a person aged 55-80 years with lung adenocarcinoma.

The gene calls are TRBV2 and TRBJ1-1; D ambiguous. This CDR3 comprises 13 residues. Deletions cut 7 bases from V and 2 bases from J, with 11 bases between. Germline V gene data show CDR1 as SNHLY and CDR2 as FYNNEI. CDR3 protein: CASNVRGNTEAFF. The CDR3 nucleotides are TGTGCCAGCAATGTGCGGGGAAACACTGAAGCTTTCTTT. Using reference TRBV2 and TRBJ1-1 for the parts outside the CDR3, the full variable domain is EPEVTQTPSHQVTQMGQEVILRCVPISNHLYFYWYRQILGQKVEFLVSFYNNEISEKSEIFDDQFSVERPDGSNFTLKIRSTKLEDSAMYFCASNVRGNTEAFFGQGTRLTVV.

CDR3 sequence: CASSSLQGGGYTF. CDR3 nucleotide sequence: TGTGCCAGCAGCTCGCTCCAGGGAGGAGGCTACACCTTC. The chain has TRBV7-9 and TRBJ1-2; tentatively, D is TRBD1 (5 bases). This CDR3 region has 13 residues. The germline CDR1 and CDR2 sequences are SEHNR and FQNEAQ (reference sequence). The V end lost 4 bases, the J end lost 8 bases, and 14 bases lay between the germline ends.

The V gene is TRBV29-1, the J gene TRBJ1-5; D gene uncertain. This CDR3 region has 12 residues. V shed 4 bases and J shed 0 bases, with 4 bases lying between them. Per germline, CDR1 SQVTM and CDR2 ANQGSEA. The CDR3 loop reads CSVGASNQPQHF. The CDR3 DNA is TGCAGCGTTGGGGCTAGCAATCAGCCCCAGCATTTT. Complete variable domain (other parts from reference TRBV29-1 and TRBJ1-5): SAVISQKPSRDICQRGTSLTIQCQVDSQVTMMFWYRQQPGQSLTLIATANQGSEATYESGFVIDKFPISRPNLTFSTLTVSNMSPEDSSIYLCSVGASNQPQHFGDGTRLSIL.

The table lists this clone with a few counts. The chain is built from TRBV9 and TRBJ2-5, with D maybe TRBD2 (5 bases). The length of the CDR3 is 15 residues. Looked up from germline, CDR1 is SGDLS and CDR2 is YYNGEE. Between the trimmed V and J ends, which lost 0 bases and 5 bases, there was a span of 14 bases. CDR3 loop: CASSVEGALSETQYF. The CDR3 nucleotides read TGTGCCAGCAGCGTAGAGGGAGCCTTGTCCGAGACCCAGTACTTC.

The rearrangement links TRBV7-3 to TRBJ2-2; D unclear. CDR1 is SGHTA and CDR2 is FQGTGA in the germline V gene. This CDR3 spans 13 amino acids. The V end was cut by 2 bases, the J end by 6 bases, with 7 bases between. CDR3 amino acids: CASSLFLSGELFF. CDR3 nucleotide sequence: TGTGCCAGCAGCTTATTCCTGTCCGGGGAGCTGTTTTTT.